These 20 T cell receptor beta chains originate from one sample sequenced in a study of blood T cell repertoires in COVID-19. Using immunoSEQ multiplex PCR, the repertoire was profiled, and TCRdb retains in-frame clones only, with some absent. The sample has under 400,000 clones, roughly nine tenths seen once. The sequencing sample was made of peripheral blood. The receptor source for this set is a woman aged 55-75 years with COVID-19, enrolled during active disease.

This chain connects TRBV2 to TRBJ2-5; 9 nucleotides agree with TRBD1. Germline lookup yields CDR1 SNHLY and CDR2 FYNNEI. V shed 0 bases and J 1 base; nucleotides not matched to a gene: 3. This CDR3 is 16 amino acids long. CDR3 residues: CASSEAGQGSQETQYF. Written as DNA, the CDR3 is TGTGCCAGCAGTGAAGCGGGACAGGGTAGCCAAGAGACCCAGTACTTC.

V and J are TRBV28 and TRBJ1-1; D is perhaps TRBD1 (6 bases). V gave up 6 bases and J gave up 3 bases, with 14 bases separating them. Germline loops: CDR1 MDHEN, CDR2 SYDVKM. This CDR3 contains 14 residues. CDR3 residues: CASSHGTSDTEAFF. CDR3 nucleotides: TGTGCCAGCAGCCACGGGACATCTGACACTGAAGCTTTCTTT.

The CDR3 sequence is CASSLTGTESDTQYF. The CDR3 DNA sequence: TGCGCCAGCAGCCTAACCGGGACAGAATCAGATACGCAGTATTTT. This sequence joins TRBV5-1 and TRBJ2-3; TRBD1 aligns across 7 bases. The trim removed 4 bases at V and 4 bases at J, leaving 9 bases unmatched. CDR1 is SGHRS and CDR2 is YFSETQ in the germline V gene. This CDR3 is built from 15 residues.

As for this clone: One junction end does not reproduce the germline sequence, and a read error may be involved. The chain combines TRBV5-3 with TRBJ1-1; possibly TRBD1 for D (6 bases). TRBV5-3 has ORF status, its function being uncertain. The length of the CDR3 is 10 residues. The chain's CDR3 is CARSPNRAGF. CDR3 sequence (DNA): TGTGCCAGAAGCCCGAACAGGGCCGGGTTT.

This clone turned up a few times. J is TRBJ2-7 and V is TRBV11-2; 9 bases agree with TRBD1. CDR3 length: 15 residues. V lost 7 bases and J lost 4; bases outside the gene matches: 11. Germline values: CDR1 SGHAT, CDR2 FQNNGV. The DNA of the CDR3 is TGTGCCAGCACCGTTTTTGTTGGACAGGGGTACGAGCAGTACTTC. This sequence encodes CASTVFVGQGYEQYF.

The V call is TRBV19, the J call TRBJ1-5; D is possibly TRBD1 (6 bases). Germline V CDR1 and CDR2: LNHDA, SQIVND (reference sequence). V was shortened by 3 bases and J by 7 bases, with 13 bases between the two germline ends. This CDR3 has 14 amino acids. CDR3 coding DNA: TGTGCCAGTAGTATGGGGGGGCTCCGCCAGCCCCAGCATTTT. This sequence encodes CASSMGGLRQPQHF.

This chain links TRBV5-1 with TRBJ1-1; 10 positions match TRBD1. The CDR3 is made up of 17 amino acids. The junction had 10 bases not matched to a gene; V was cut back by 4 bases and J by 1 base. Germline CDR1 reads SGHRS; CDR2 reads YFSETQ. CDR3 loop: CASSRGTGEGENTEAFF. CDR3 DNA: TGCGCCAGCAGCCGCGGGACAGGGGAGGGGGAGAACACTGAAGCTTTCTTT.

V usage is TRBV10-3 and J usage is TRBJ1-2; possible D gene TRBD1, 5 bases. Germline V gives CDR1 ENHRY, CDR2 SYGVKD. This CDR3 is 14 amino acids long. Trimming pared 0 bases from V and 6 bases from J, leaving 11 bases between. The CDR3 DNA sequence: TGTGCCATCAGTGAGTCTCAGGGTCTAGATGGCTACACCTTC. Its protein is CAISESQGLDGYTF.

CDR3 in amino acids: CASSEAGAYNNEQFF. CDR3 sequence (DNA): TGTGCCAGCAGTGAAGCGGGGGCGTACAACAATGAGCAGTTCTTC. The chain employs TRBV6-1 and TRBJ2-1; D is perhaps TRBD1 (6 bases). Trimming shortened V by 0 bases and J by 5 bases, and 11 bases separated the two germline ends. Germline values: CDR1 MNHNS, CDR2 SASEGT. CDR3 size: 15 residues.

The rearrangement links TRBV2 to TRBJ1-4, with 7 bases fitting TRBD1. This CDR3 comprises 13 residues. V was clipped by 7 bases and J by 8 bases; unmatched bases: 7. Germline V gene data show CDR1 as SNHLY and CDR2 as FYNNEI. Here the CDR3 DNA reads TGTGCCAGCATCCAGGGGGAAGGGGAAAAACTGTTTTTT. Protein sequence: CASIQGEGEKLFF. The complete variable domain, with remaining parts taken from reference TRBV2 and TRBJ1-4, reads EPEVTQTPSHQVTQMGQEVILRCVPISNHLYFYWYRQILGQKVEFLVSFYNNEISEKSEIFDDQFSVERPDGSNFTLKIRSTKLEDSAMYFCASIQGEGEKLFFGSGTQLSVL.

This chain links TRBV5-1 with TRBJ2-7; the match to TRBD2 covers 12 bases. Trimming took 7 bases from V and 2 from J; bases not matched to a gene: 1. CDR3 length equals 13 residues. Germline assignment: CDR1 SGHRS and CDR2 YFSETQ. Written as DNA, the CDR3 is TGCGCCAGCCGGACTAGCGGGGCCTACGAGCAGTACTTC. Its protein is CASRTSGAYEQYF.

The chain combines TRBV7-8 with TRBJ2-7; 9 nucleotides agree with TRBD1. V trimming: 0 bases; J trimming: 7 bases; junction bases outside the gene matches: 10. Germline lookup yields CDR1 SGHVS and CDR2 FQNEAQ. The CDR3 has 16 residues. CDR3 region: CASSLALGTGLGEQYF. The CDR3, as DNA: TGTGCCAGCAGCTTAGCACTAGGGACAGGGTTGGGTGAGCAGTACTTC.

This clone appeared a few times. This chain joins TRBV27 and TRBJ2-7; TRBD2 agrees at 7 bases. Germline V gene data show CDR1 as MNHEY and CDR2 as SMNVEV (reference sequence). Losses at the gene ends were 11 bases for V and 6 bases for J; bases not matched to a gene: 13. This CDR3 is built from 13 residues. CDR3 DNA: TGTGCCGGACCGGGGGGACCCCCTGTCGAGCAGTACTTC. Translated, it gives CAGPGGPPVEQYF.

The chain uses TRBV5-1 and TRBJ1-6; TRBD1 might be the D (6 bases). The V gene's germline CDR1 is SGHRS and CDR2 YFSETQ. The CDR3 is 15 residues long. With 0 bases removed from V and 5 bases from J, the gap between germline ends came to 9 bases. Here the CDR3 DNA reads TGCGCCAGCAGCTTGGACAGGGCTCATAATTCACCCCTCCACTTT. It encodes CASSLDRAHNSPLHF.

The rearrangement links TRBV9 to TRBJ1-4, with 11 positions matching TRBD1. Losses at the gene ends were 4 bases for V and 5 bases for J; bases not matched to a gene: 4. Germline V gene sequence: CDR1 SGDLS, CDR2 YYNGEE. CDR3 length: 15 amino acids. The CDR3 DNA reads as TGTGCCAGCAGCTCACGGGACAGGGGGAATGAAAAACTGTTTTTT. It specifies CASSSRDRGNEKLFF. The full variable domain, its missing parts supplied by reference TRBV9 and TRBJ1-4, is DSGVTQTPKHLITATGQRVTLRCSPRSGDLSVYWYQQSLDQGLQFLIQYYNGEERAKGNILERFSAQQFPDLHSELNLSSLELGDSALYFCASSSRDRGNEKLFFGSGTQLSVL.

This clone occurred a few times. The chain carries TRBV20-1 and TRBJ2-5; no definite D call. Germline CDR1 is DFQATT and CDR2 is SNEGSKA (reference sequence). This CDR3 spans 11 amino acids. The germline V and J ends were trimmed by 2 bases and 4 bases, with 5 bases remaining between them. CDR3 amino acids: CSARQRETQYF. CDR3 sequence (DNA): TGCAGTGCTAGACAGCGAGAGACCCAGTACTTC.

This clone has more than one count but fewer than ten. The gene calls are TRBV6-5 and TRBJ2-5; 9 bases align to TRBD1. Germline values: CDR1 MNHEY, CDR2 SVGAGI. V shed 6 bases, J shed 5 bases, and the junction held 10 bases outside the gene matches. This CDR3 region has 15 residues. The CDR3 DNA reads TGTGCCAGCAGGAGAGGGGACAGGGTGGGTGAGACCCAGTACTTC. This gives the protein CASRRGDRVGETQYF.

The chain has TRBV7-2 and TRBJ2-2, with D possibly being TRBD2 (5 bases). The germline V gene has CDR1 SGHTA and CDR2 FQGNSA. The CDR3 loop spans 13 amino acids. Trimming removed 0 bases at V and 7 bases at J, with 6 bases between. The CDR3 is CASSLAGIGELFF. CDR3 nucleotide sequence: TGTGCCAGCAGCTTAGCCGGGATCGGGGAGCTGTTTTTT. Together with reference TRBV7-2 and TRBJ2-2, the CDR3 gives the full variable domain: GAGVSQSPSNKVTEKGKDVELRCDPISGHTALYWYRQSLGQGLEFLIYFQGNSAPDKSGLPSDRFSAERTGGSVSTLTIQRTQQEDSAVYLCASSLAGIGELFFGEGSRLTVL.

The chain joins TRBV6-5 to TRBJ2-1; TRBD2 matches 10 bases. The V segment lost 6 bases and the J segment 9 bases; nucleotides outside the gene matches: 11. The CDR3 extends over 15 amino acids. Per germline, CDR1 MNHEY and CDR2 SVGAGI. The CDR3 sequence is CASRASGGAFAEQFF. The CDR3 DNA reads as TGTGCCAGCAGAGCGAGCGGGGGGGCCTTTGCTGAGCAGTTCTTC.

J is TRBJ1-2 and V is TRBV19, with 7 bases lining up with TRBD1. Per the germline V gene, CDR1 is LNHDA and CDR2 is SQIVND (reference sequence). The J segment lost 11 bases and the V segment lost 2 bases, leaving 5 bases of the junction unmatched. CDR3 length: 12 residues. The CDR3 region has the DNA TGTGCCAGTAGTATAAGGGACAGTGGATACACCTTC. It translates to CASSIRDSGYTF.